One and the same sample provided the 17 T cell receptor beta chains below, sequenced in a study of blood T cell repertoires in COVID-19 (dated by TCRdb to 2018 to 2021). Library preparation employed the immunoSEQ multiplex PCR assay. In TCRdb, the immuneACCESS table is reduced to in-frame sequences with V and J assigned. These tables do not hold every clone; where another copy was compared, an unresolved V gene accounts for under half, and the others remain unexplained. The sample table records more than 90,000 clones; 80% to 90% of these occur just once. The top ten constitute around 8% of the sample. Sequencing was carried out using peripheral blood. All receptors come from a man between 65 and 85 years old who had recovered from COVID-19.

The rearrangement joins TRBV4-3 to TRBJ1-4, with 7 nucleotides matching TRBD1. V shed 0 bases and J 4 bases; nucleotides not matched to a gene: 23. Germline V gives CDR1 LGHNA, CDR2 YSLEER. The length of the CDR3 is 22 residues. In nucleotides, the CDR3 is TGCGCCAGCAGCCAAGAGTTCCCCGACAGGGCTAGTTTTGGTTACATTAATGAAAAACTGTTTTTT. It encodes CASSQEFPDRASFGYINEKLFF.

The chain joins TRBV7-8 to TRBJ2-1, with 7 bases that match TRBD2. There are 16 residues in the CDR3. The germline V gene has CDR1 SGHVS and CDR2 FQNEAQ. Trimming removed 1 base from V and 1 base from J; junction bases left unmatched: 4. CDR3 DNA sequence: TGTGCCAGCAGCTTAGGCGGGAGTCGTTCCTACAATGAGCAGTTCTTC. Its protein is CASSLGGSRSYNEQFF.

The chain joins TRBV7-2 to TRBJ2-5; tentative D call: TRBD2 (5 bases). Germline CDR1 and CDR2: SGHTA and FQGNSA. Trimming pared 5 bases from V and 4 bases from J, leaving 23 bases between. This CDR3 has 17 amino acids. The CDR3 region has the DNA TGTGCCAGCAGCCTCGGGCCACCTCGCGGGTCTTTAGAGACCCAGTACTTC. The encoded protein is CASSLGPPRGSLETQYF. Supplemented by reference TRBV7-2 and TRBJ2-5, the full variable domain reads GAGVSQSPSNKVTEKGKDVELRCDPISGHTALYWYRQSLGQGLEFLIYFQGNSAPDKSGLPSDRFSAERTGGSVSTLTIQRTQQEDSAVYLCASSLGPPRGSLETQYFGPGTRLLVL.

The V call is TRBV5-1, the J call TRBJ1-5; 9 positions agree with TRBD1. This CDR3 is built from 16 residues. Per the germline V gene, CDR1 is SGHRS and CDR2 is YFSETQ. Losses at the gene ends were 4 bases for V and 6 bases for J; bases not matched to a gene: 11. CDR3 nucleotide sequence: TGCGCCAGCAGCCCGGACGGGACAGGGTTTTCTCAGCCCCAGCATTTT. It encodes CASSPDGTGFSQPQHF.

The chain couples TRBV7-9 to TRBJ2-7; the match to TRBD1 covers 8 bases. The CDR3 is 15 amino acids. With 5 bases clipped from V and 6 bases from J, the junction kept 12 bases outside the gene matches. Germline lookup yields CDR1 SEHNR and CDR2 FQNEAQ (reference sequence). The CDR3 DNA follows: TGTGCCAGCAGCCCCTCCGCGACAGGGGACGGCGAGCAGTACTTC. Encoded protein: CASSPSATGDGEQYF.

The chain has TRBV10-3 and TRBJ1-6, with 7 bases matching TRBD1. Germline V gene sequence: CDR1 ENHRY, CDR2 SYGVKD. The CDR3 totals 16 residues. The V and J ends lost 10 bases and 5 bases, in that order; junction bases with no gene match: 14. CDR3 sequence: CATSDRAQNNNSPLHF. In DNA form, the CDR3 reads TGTGCCACTTCCGACAGGGCCCAGAATAATAATTCACCCCTCCACTTT.

The chain employs TRBV21-1 and TRBJ2-1; TRBD2 was called by the table and not checked on the DNA. TRBV21-1 is described as a pseudogene. The CDR3 sequence is 18 residues long. The DNA for the CDR3 is TGTGCCAGCAGTAGCGAACAAGGGACTAGCGGGACCTACAATGAGCAGTTCTTC. Translated: CASSSEQGTSGTYNEQFF.

The J gene is TRBJ2-1, the V gene TRBV28; 11 nucleotides align to TRBD2. V lost 2 bases to trimming and J lost 1 base; unmatched junction nucleotides: 4. The V gene's germline CDR1 is MDHEN and CDR2 SYDVKM. The CDR3 is 17 residues long. The CDR3 DNA is TGTGCCAGCAGTTTAGGTCTAGCGGGGGGTTCCTACAATGAGCAGTTCTTC. Amino acids: CASSLGLAGGSYNEQFF.

V usage is TRBV6-2 or TRBV6-3 and J usage is TRBJ1-2; D is possibly TRBD1 (5 bases). The CDR3 covers 16 residues. The V gene's germline CDR1 is MNHEY and CDR2 SVGEGT. The V end lost 1 base, the J end lost 5 bases, and 17 bases lay between the germline ends. CDR3 bases: TGTGCCAGCAGTTACTGGGGCCCCGGCGGCCTTTATGGCTACACCTTC. This gives the protein CASSYWGPGGLYGYTF.

The V call is TRBV5-5, the J call TRBJ1-5; no clear D gene. The CDR3 runs 15 residues. Between the trimmed V and J ends, which lost 4 bases and 0 bases, there was a span of 11 bases. Germline V gives CDR1 SGHKS, CDR2 YYEKEE (reference sequence). CDR3 sequence reads: CASSPWAGSNQPQHF. The DNA of the CDR3 is TGTGCCAGCAGCCCGTGGGCGGGTAGCAATCAGCCCCAGCATTTT.

V is TRBV27 and J is TRBJ1-2; TRBD1 matches at 8 bases. The CDR3 consists of 13 residues. Germline V gives CDR1 MNHEY, CDR2 SMNVEV (reference sequence). The junction had 1 base not matched to a gene; V was cut back by 3 bases and J by 4 bases. The CDR3 DNA reads TGTGCCAGCAGTTTCAGGGGGCTCTATGGCTACACCTTC. Protein sequence: CASSFRGLYGYTF.

This sequence joins TRBV4-2 and TRBJ1-5, with a weak D call TRBD1 (6 bases). This CDR3 spans 15 amino acids. CDR1 is LGHNA and CDR2 is YNFKEQ in the germline V gene. Trimming took off 2 bases at V and 4 bases at J, with 12 bases between the two ends. As DNA, the CDR3 is TGTGCCAGCAGCCAACTTGACAGGCGTAATCAGCCCCAGCATTTT. This encodes CASSQLDRRNQPQHF.

The gene calls are TRBV5-4 and TRBJ1-2, with 10 bases that match TRBD1. There are 17 residues in the CDR3. Germline V gives CDR1 SGHNT, CDR2 YYREEE (reference sequence). The J segment lost 7 bases and the V segment lost 1 base, leaving 13 bases of the junction unmatched. CDR3 loop: CASSLSPGTGVVVGYTF. Here the CDR3 DNA reads TGTGCCAGCAGCTTGAGCCCCGGGACAGGGGTAGTTGTTGGCTACACCTTC.

V gene TRBV5-1 combines with J gene TRBJ1-2; D is possibly TRBD1 (6 bases). Trimming left V 2 bases short and J 7 bases short, with 12 bases between. Germline-derived CDR1 and CDR2 are SGHRS and YFSETQ. The CDR3 sequence is 13 residues long. The CDR3 nucleotides are TGCGCCAGCAGCTTCGGACAGTCCGGTGGCTACACCTTC. Its protein is CASSFGQSGGYTF.

This chain connects TRBV7-2 to TRBJ2-6, with D perhaps TRBD2 (6 bases). V was trimmed by 1 base and J by 0 bases, leaving 10 bases between them. CDR3 length equals 17 residues. The germline V gene has CDR1 SGHTA and CDR2 FQGNSA. CDR3 amino acids: CASSLVAGPSGANVLTF. Written as DNA, the CDR3 is TGTGCCAGCAGCTTAGTTGCGGGACCCTCTGGGGCCAACGTCCTGACTTTC.

V gene TRBV4-2 combines with J gene TRBJ2-1; 11 bases are shared with TRBD2. The CDR3 runs 15 residues. Germline CDR1 reads LGHNA; CDR2 reads YNFKEQ. With V trimmed by 1 base and J by 9 bases, 5 bases remained unmatched. Written as DNA, the CDR3 is TGTGCCAGCAGCCAAGGGCTAGCGGGGGGTTTTGAGCAGTTCTTC. Amino acids: CASSQGLAGGFEQFF.

The chain combines TRBV10-2 with TRBJ1-1; 10 bases match TRBD1. The germline gives CDR1 WSHSY, CDR2 SAAADI. The V gene end was trimmed by 2 bases and the J gene end by 3 bases; junction bases not matched to a gene: 3. The CDR3 length is 15 residues. The CDR3 protein is CASSEEGTGDTEAFF. As DNA, the CDR3 is TGCGCCAGCAGTGAGGAGGGGACAGGGGACACTGAAGCTTTCTTT.